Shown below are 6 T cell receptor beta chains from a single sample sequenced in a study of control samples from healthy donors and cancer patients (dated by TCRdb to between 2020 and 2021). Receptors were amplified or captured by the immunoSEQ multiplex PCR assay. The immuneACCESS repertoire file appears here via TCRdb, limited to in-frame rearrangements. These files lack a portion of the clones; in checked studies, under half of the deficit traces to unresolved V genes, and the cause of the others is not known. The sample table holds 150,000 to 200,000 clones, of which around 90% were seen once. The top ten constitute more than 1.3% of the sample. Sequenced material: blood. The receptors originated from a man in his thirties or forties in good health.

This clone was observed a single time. CDR3 sequence reads: CASSAGPGDGGNEQFF. CDR3 coding DNA: TGTGCCAGCAGCGCGGGCCCTGGGGATGGGGGGAATGAGCAGTTCTTC. The genes are TRBV9 and TRBJ2-1; perhaps TRBD2 as D (6 bases). Trimming removed 3 bases from V and 7 bases from J, with 20 bases in between. CDR3 length: 16 amino acids. Per the germline V gene, CDR1 is SGDLS and CDR2 is YYNGEE. Full variable domain (remainder filled in from reference TRBV9 and TRBJ2-1): DSGVTQTPKHLITATGQRVTLRCSPRSGDLSVYWYQQSLDQGLQFLIQYYNGEERAKGNILERFSAQQFPDLHSELNLSSLELGDSALYFCASSAGPGDGGNEQFFGPGTRLTVL.

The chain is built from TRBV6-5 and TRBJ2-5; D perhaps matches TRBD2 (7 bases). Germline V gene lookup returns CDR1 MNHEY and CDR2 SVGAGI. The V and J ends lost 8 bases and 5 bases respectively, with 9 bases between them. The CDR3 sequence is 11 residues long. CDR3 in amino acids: CASGGAETQYF. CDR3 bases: TGTGCCAGCGGGGGGGCGGAGACCCAGTACTTC.

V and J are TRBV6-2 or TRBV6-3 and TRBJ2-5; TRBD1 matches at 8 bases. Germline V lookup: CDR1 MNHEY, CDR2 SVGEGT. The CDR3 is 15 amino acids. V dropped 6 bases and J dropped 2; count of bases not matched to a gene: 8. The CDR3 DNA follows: TGTGCCAGCAGCCCAGGACAGGGCCATCAAGAGACCCAGTACTTC. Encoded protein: CASSPGQGHQETQYF.

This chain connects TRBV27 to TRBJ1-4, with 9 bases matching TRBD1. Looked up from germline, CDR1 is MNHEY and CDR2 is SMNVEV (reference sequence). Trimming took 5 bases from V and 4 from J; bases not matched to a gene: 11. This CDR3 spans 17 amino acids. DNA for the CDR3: TGTGCCAGCAGTAGAGACCGACAGGGGGGATTTAATGAAAAACTGTTTTTT. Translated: CASSRDRQGGFNEKLFF.

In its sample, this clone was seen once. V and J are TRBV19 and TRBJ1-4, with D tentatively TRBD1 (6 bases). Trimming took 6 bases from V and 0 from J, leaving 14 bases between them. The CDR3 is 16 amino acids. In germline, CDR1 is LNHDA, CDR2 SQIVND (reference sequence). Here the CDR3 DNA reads TGTGCCAGTAGGGCTACAGGGTGGGCAACTAATGAAAAACTGTTTTTT. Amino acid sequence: CASRATGWATNEKLFF.

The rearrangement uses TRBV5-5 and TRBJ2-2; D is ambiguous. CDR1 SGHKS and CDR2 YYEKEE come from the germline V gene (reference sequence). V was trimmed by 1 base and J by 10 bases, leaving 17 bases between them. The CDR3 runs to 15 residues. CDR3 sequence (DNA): TGTGCCAGCAGCTTGTGGATGACAACTCCCCCGGAGCTGTTTTTT. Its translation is CASSLWMTTPPELFF.